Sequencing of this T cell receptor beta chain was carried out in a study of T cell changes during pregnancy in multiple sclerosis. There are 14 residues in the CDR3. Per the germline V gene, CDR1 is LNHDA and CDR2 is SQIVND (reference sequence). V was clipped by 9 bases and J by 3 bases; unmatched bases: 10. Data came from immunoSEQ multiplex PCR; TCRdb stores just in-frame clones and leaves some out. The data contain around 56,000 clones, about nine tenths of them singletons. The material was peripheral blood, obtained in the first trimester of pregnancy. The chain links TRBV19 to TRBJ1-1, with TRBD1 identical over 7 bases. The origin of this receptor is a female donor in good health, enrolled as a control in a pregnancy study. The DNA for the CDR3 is TGTGCCAGCTCCCAATCGACAGGGTACACTGAAGCTTTCTTT. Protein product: CASSQSTGYTEAFF.